This T cell receptor (beta chain) was sequenced during a study of metastatic and nonmetastatic thyroid tumors. From the PCR reads, TCRdb re-called clones with MiXCR. Here the sample spans about 37,000 clones, approximately 13% being singletons. V trimming: 3 bases; J trimming: 1 base; junction bases outside the gene matches: 7. Germline V lookup: CDR1 WSHSY, CDR2 SAAADI. The CDR3 has 16 residues. Relative to its sample, this clone is medium-sized. Patients were all untreated before their thyroid surgery. Sequencing was done on a sample of blood. The receptor was derived from a female donor with papillary thyroid cancer or a benign thyroid nodule (not recorded which). Some clones in this sample may be carry-over from other donors' samples. The rearrangement joins TRBV10-2 to TRBJ2-7; 9 nucleotides agree with TRBD2. CDR3 in DNA: TGCGCCAGCAGTGATCGGGCGGGAGGGCCTTCCTACGAGCAGTACTTC. Protein sequence: CASSDRAGGPSYEQYF.